The present TCR beta chain was sequenced within a study of blood T cells in healthy people across ages (dated by TCRdb to the mid-2010s). Regarding the complete study: In model experiments, roughly one uniquely barcoded TCR beta cDNA molecule per two T cells was captured by template switching. The study measured age-related changes in TCR beta repertoire diversity using deep sequencing normalized with unique cDNA molecular identifiers. Donors were grouped into four age groups: young (average about 15 years), middle-aged (about 40), aged (over 55) and long-lived (less than 85). To avoid experimental bias, donors of different ages were randomly spread across the sequencing lanes. For two donors (one aged 18 to 29 and one aged 80 or older), the study analyzed two additional independent replicas of 1 million unique cDNA reads from the same blood draw.

The library relied on 5' RACE. Sequencing took place on an Illumina HiSeq 2500. The second PCR ran for roughly 6 to 11 cycles and used a J-beta primer mix along with a sample-barcoded 5' primer. Each TCR beta cDNA molecule received a unique molecular identifier from a template-switch 5' adaptor carrying 12 random nucleotides. Each sample yielded at least 2.5 million CDR3-containing paired-end reads. All of the RNA was converted into first-strand cDNA using the Mint cDNA synthesis kit, with a TRBC-specific oligonucleotide serving as the primer. All cDNA was treated with uracil-DNA glycosylase and then went through a first 18-cycle PCR with the universal primers M1SS and BC2_uni_R. Per the authors' processing: Normalization of each sample was performed by random selection of 1 million high-quality reads, each carrying a distinct molecular identifier. Instead of being binned into consensus sequences, reads with shared molecular identifiers were discarded. MiTCR, run with a Q25 quality threshold and the strictest error-elimination algorithm, handled CDR3 identification, clonotype clustering and error correction. Lower-bound total TCR beta diversity was estimated with a nonparametric unseen species model using Euler transformation. TCRdb reprocessing: public reads trimmed at Q25 with fastp, clones called with MiXCR, in-frame beta chains kept. Each entry is one CDR3 protein sequence, shown with its most common DNA and genes. These V and J calls originate from TCRdb's pipeline instead of the authors' own analysis. Counted in this sample were about 290,000 distinct CDR3 sequences; around 29% of them appeared once. The ten largest make up roughly 28% of the sample.

The roughly 39 donors, aged about 6 to 100 years, were systemically healthy Caucasian individuals from Russia. Each donor gave 9.5 to 10 milliliters of peripheral blood, drawn into EDTA-treated Vacutainer tubes. Ficoll-Paque density-gradient centrifugation was used to isolate PBMCs, with at least 7 million per sample. Total RNA was extracted from PBMCs with Trizol reagent, with at least 5.5 micrograms obtained per sample. The percentages of naive CD45RAhigh/CD27high T cells were determined by flow cytometry on a PBMC aliquot from every donor. For this clonotype: Its antigen is currently not known. Base-call qualities are not available, and no considerably larger clone is one nucleotide away.

Points the paper makes about the study in general: Compared with the aged group, the long-lived group had more naive CD4+ T cells, fewer expanded clones and increased TCR diversity, suggesting age selection. Observed TCR beta diversity correlated strongly with the percentage of naive T cells measured by flow cytometry. Since profiling was done on bulk unsorted PBMCs, naive and antigen-experienced compartments could not be conclusively compared. Observed TCR beta diversity per million T cells fell roughly linearly with age, and a significant reduction was already apparent by age about 36. Because donor CMV infection status was unknown, age-related changes in expanded clonotypes were potentially confounded. Total diversity estimates from one million sequenced T cells were considered lower bounds and underestimates.

From cysteine to phenylalanine, the CDR3 is 15 amino acids long. Here the CDR3 DNA is all that survives: 45 bases in frame from base 1. Taken from the germline V gene (reference sequence), the CDR1 and CDR2 loops are SGHKS and YYEKEE. V is reduced by 1 base and J by 7 bases, leaving a spacing of 15 bases between them. Sequencing was carried out using blood. The origin of this receptor is an older woman in good health. The rearrangement combines TRBV5-5 with TRBJ2-1; TRBD1 is a weak D gene call, 5 bases matching. The sequenced DNA is TGTGCCAGCAGCTTGTTCAGGGATAGTTGGAATGAGCAGTTCTTC. This gives the protein CASSLFRDSWNEQFF.